The rows below give T cell receptor beta chains drawn from one sample of a study of T cells after yellow fever vaccination. TCRdb itself ran the 5' RACE reads through MiXCR, one entry per CDR3 protein. The sample lists more than 250,000 distinct CDR3 sequences; about 6.6% were seen once. The sequencing here drew on PBMCs, taken 45 days after the first yellow fever vaccination. These TCRs come from a young man who received the YFV17D yellow fever vaccine. Both conserved end residues are part of each CDR3. The order of the fields is CDR3 DNA, CDR3 protein, D gene, J gene, V gene, clone size. A D gene is named only where the DNA matches it firmly. Some rows mark clone size as missing; the rest say once, few, many or name a class of expanded clone.

cdr3_nt: TGCGCCAGCAGCTTGGTGGGACTAGCGGCCGGGGAGCTGTTTTTT; cdr3_aa: CASSLVGLAAGELFF; d_call: TRBD2; j_call: TRBJ2-2; v_call: TRBV5-1; clone_size: few
cdr3_nt: TGCAGCGTTGATCGGATGCGGGGACCCCAGAGACAGGGATCAGCCTACGAGCAGTACTTC; cdr3_aa: CSVDRMRGPQRQGSAYEQYF; d_call: NA; j_call: TRBJ2-7; v_call: TRBV29-1; clone_size: many
cdr3_nt: TGTGCCAGCAGCTCTGGCGGGGTTCAAGAGACCCAGTACTTC; cdr3_aa: CASSSGGVQETQYF; d_call: NA; j_call: TRBJ2-5; v_call: TRBV5-5; clone_size: few
cdr3_nt: TGTGCCAGCAGCCAAGAGTTGGCTAGCGGGGAGACCCAGTACTTC; cdr3_aa: CASSQELASGETQYF; d_call: TRBD2; j_call: TRBJ2-5; v_call: TRBV4-2; clone_size: NA
cdr3_nt: TGCGCCAGCAGCTTCGGGACTAGGGGGATGATTAGCACAGATACGCAGTATTTT; cdr3_aa: CASSFGTRGMISTDTQYF; d_call: TRBD2; j_call: TRBJ2-3; v_call: TRBV5-1; clone_size: many
cdr3_nt: TGTGCCAGCAGCTTGGAAGAGGGAATCGGCTATGGCTACACCTTC; cdr3_aa: CASSLEEGIGYGYTF; d_call: NA; j_call: TRBJ1-2; v_call: TRBV5-4; clone_size: many
cdr3_nt: TGTGCCAGCAGCCACTGGGGGGCAAACTACGAGCAGTACTTC; cdr3_aa: CASSHWGANYEQYF; d_call: NA; j_call: TRBJ2-7; v_call: TRBV14; clone_size: NA
cdr3_nt: TGTGCCTGGACCCCGCCCGGAAGGGGGAACGGTCAGCCCCAGCATTTT; cdr3_aa: CAWTPPGRGNGQPQHF; d_call: NA; j_call: TRBJ1-5; v_call: TRBV30; clone_size: few
cdr3_nt: TGTGCCATTTCACCCGGGAACTTGAACACTGAAGCTTTCTTT; cdr3_aa: CAISPGNLNTEAFF; d_call: NA; j_call: TRBJ1-1; v_call: TRBV6-1; clone_size: NA
cdr3_nt: TGTGCCATCAGGACAATATTCACCGGGGAGCTGTTTTTT; cdr3_aa: CAIRTIFTGELFF; d_call: NA; j_call: TRBJ2-2; v_call: TRBV10-3; clone_size: NA
cdr3_nt: TGCGCCAGCAGCTGGATACGGGGGGGGGTCACAGATACGCAGTATTTT; cdr3_aa: CASSWIRGGVTDTQYF; d_call: TRBD2; j_call: TRBJ2-3; v_call: TRBV5-1; clone_size: NA
cdr3_nt: TGCAGTGCCCTTGGACGCCGGCTAGAGCAGTTCTTC; cdr3_aa: CSALGRRLEQFF; d_call: NA; j_call: TRBJ2-1; v_call: TRBV20-1; clone_size: NA
cdr3_nt: TGTGCCAGCAGTTTTAGCGGGGGGGCAAACATTCAGTACTTC; cdr3_aa: CASSFSGGANIQYF; d_call: TRBD2; j_call: TRBJ2-4; v_call: TRBV6-5; clone_size: few
cdr3_nt: TGTGCCAGCAGCTTTTATCGGCAGTCAGCCACCTTC; cdr3_aa: CASSFYRQSATF; d_call: NA; j_call: TRBJ1-2; v_call: TRBV5-4; clone_size: few
cdr3_nt: TGTGCCAGTAGTACAATCCTCAGGGGAGGCACCGGGGAGCTGTTTTTT; cdr3_aa: CASSTILRGGTGELFF; d_call: NA; j_call: TRBJ2-2; v_call: TRBV19; clone_size: NA
cdr3_nt: TGTGCCAGCAGCTTGGGTCCGGGGGGCAACACAGATACGCAGTATTTT; cdr3_aa: CASSLGPGGNTDTQYF; d_call: NA; j_call: TRBJ2-3; v_call: TRBV5-6; clone_size: few
cdr3_nt: TGTGCCAGCAGTTTTCCACAGGGAGGTCTCACTGAAGCTTTCTTT; cdr3_aa: CASSFPQGGLTEAFF; d_call: NA; j_call: TRBJ1-1; v_call: TRBV6-5; clone_size: few
cdr3_nt: TGTGCCAGCACGGACAGGGCGAACACTGAAGCTTTCTTT; cdr3_aa: CASTDRANTEAFF; d_call: TRBD1; j_call: TRBJ1-1; v_call: TRBV18; clone_size: NA
cdr3_nt: TGCAGTGCTAGAGCGGGATTGGGGTCAAGCGAGCAGTTCTTC; cdr3_aa: CSARAGLGSSEQFF; d_call: NA; j_call: TRBJ2-1; v_call: TRBV20-1; clone_size: NA
cdr3_nt: TGTGCCAGCAGCTTACCCCGGGCACGTTTTTCCACAGATACGCAGTATTTT; cdr3_aa: CASSLPRARFSTDTQYF; d_call: NA; j_call: TRBJ2-3; v_call: TRBV7-3; clone_size: few
cdr3_nt: TGTGCCAGCTCACCGAGGGAGACGGAGACCCAGTACTTC; cdr3_aa: CASSPRETETQYF; d_call: NA; j_call: TRBJ2-5; v_call: TRBV18; clone_size: few
cdr3_nt: TGCGCCAGCAGCCAAGATCCGAATGAGCAGTTCTTC; cdr3_aa: CASSQDPNEQFF; d_call: NA; j_call: TRBJ2-1; v_call: TRBV4-3; clone_size: many
cdr3_nt: TGTGCCAGCAGCTTAGTATTCGGGGCTAGCACAGATACGCAGTATTTT; cdr3_aa: CASSLVFGASTDTQYF; d_call: NA; j_call: TRBJ2-3; v_call: TRBV7-2; clone_size: few
cdr3_nt: TGCAGTGCTGACCGGGACCGGGGGAACATTCAGTACTTC; cdr3_aa: CSADRDRGNIQYF; d_call: NA; j_call: TRBJ2-4; v_call: TRBV20-1; clone_size: NA
cdr3_nt: TGTGCCAGCAGCCCCACGAGGGGGCCCTCCGGGGAGCTGTTTTTT; cdr3_aa: CASSPTRGPSGELFF; d_call: TRBD1; j_call: TRBJ2-2; v_call: TRBV11-3; clone_size: NA
cdr3_nt: TGCGCCAGCAGTCAATCGAGGGGCCAGCGAGGTGGGACGCAGTATTTT; cdr3_aa: CASSQSRGQRGGTQYF; d_call: NA; j_call: TRBJ2-3; v_call: TRBV23-1; clone_size: once
cdr3_nt: TGCAGTGCTAGCAAGTTACCGGTGACCCAAGAGACCCAGTACTTC; cdr3_aa: CSASKLPVTQETQYF; d_call: NA; j_call: TRBJ2-5; v_call: TRBV20-1; clone_size: few
cdr3_nt: TGCGCCAGCAGCGAGCTAGCGGGGGGGCCTAGAGATACGCAGTATTTT; cdr3_aa: CASSELAGGPRDTQYF; d_call: TRBD2; j_call: TRBJ2-3; v_call: TRBV5-1; clone_size: NA
cdr3_nt: TGTGCCAGCAGATTAGGGCCTACTTACACAGATACGCAGTATTTT; cdr3_aa: CASRLGPTYTDTQYF; d_call: NA; j_call: TRBJ2-3; v_call: TRBV7-2; clone_size: many
cdr3_nt: TGTGCCAGCAGTGAAGAGGGCTCCTCCGAGCAGTACTTC; cdr3_aa: CASSEEGSSEQYF; d_call: NA; j_call: TRBJ2-7; v_call: TRBV6-1; clone_size: few
cdr3_nt: TGTGCCAGCAGTGAAGGCAAGAACACCGGGGAGCTGTTTTTT; cdr3_aa: CASSEGKNTGELFF; d_call: NA; j_call: TRBJ2-2; v_call: TRBV2; clone_size: many
cdr3_nt: TGTGCCAGCAGCCATATGAGCGCGATTTCCTACAATGAGCAGTTCTTC; cdr3_aa: CASSHMSAISYNEQFF; d_call: NA; j_call: TRBJ2-1; v_call: TRBV4-2; clone_size: many
cdr3_nt: TGCGCCAGCAGCCCTGGCGGACAAGGGAATCGCGGCACCGGGGAGCTGTTTTTT; cdr3_aa: CASSPGGQGNRGTGELFF; d_call: NA; j_call: TRBJ2-2; v_call: TRBV5-1; clone_size: many
cdr3_nt: TGCGCCAGCAGAGCCGGGACTACAAGGGAGACCCAGTACTTC; cdr3_aa: CASRAGTTRETQYF; d_call: TRBD2; j_call: TRBJ2-5; v_call: TRBV5-1; clone_size: few
cdr3_nt: TGTGCCAGTAGTAAAGCCGGGACAGACCTCACAGATACGCAGTATTTT; cdr3_aa: CASSKAGTDLTDTQYF; d_call: TRBD1; j_call: TRBJ2-3; v_call: TRBV19; clone_size: few
cdr3_nt: TGTGCCAGCAGTGACCTCGGGAAGCAGTATTTT; cdr3_aa: CASSDLGKQYF; d_call: NA; j_call: TRBJ2-3; v_call: TRBV2; clone_size: NA
cdr3_nt: TGTGCCAGCAGATTAAGAACAGGCAGGGGGCTGCGTTTAGACACCGGGGAGCTGTTTTTT; cdr3_aa: CASRLRTGRGLRLDTGELFF; d_call: TRBD1; j_call: TRBJ2-2; v_call: TRBV7-8; clone_size: NA
cdr3_nt: TGTGCCAGCAGCACCGACGGGGTCCGCTATGGCTACACCTTC; cdr3_aa: CASSTDGVRYGYTF; d_call: NA; j_call: TRBJ1-2; v_call: TRBV3-1; clone_size: NA
cdr3_nt: TGTGCCAGCAGCCAAGATCTTGGAAGATACGAGCAGTACTTC; cdr3_aa: CASSQDLGRYEQYF; d_call: NA; j_call: TRBJ2-7; v_call: TRBV4-2; clone_size: NA
cdr3_nt: TGTGCCAGCAGTCTGCTGGTGGGGGCGAATGAGCAGTTCTTC; cdr3_aa: CASSLLVGANEQFF; d_call: NA; j_call: TRBJ2-1; v_call: TRBV7-6; clone_size: few
cdr3_nt: TGTGCCAGCAGCGATCCCGCGGGGAGCTCCTACAATGAGCAGTTCTTC; cdr3_aa: CASSDPAGSSYNEQFF; d_call: NA; j_call: TRBJ2-1; v_call: TRBV9; clone_size: few
cdr3_nt: TGTGCCATCAGTGACCGGAGTTTGAATGAAAAACTGTTTTTT; cdr3_aa: CAISDRSLNEKLFF; d_call: NA; j_call: TRBJ1-4; v_call: TRBV10-3; clone_size: many
cdr3_nt: TGTGCCAGCAGCCAATGGCGGGGGGCCCCAACAGATACGCAGTATTTT; cdr3_aa: CASSQWRGAPTDTQYF; d_call: TRBD2; j_call: TRBJ2-3; v_call: TRBV3-1; clone_size: few
cdr3_nt: TGCGCCAGCAGCTTTTTGTTCCAAGGACAGGGAGGAAATGAAGCTTTCTTT; cdr3_aa: CASSFLFQGQGGNEAFF; d_call: TRBD1; j_call: TRBJ1-1; v_call: TRBV5-1; clone_size: NA
cdr3_nt: TGTGCCAGCAGCCCTCTTGGGGCAGGGCCCCATCAGCCCCAGCATTTT; cdr3_aa: CASSPLGAGPHQPQHF; d_call: NA; j_call: TRBJ1-5; v_call: TRBV7-2; clone_size: few
cdr3_nt: TGTGCCAGCAGCCACGAACTTACAGAGACCCAGTACTTC; cdr3_aa: CASSHELTETQYF; d_call: NA; j_call: TRBJ2-5; v_call: TRBV5-4; clone_size: NA
cdr3_nt: TGCGCCAGCAGCTCCGGACAGGGGAGAATCTACGAGCAGTACTTC; cdr3_aa: CASSSGQGRIYEQYF; d_call: TRBD1; j_call: TRBJ2-7; v_call: TRBV5-1; clone_size: few
cdr3_nt: TGCGCCAGCAGCCCCGGGCCCATGGACAGGGGATCCACTGAAGCTTTCTTT; cdr3_aa: CASSPGPMDRGSTEAFF; d_call: TRBD1; j_call: TRBJ1-1; v_call: TRBV5-1; clone_size: many
cdr3_nt: TGTGCCAGCAGCTTGCTGCCTCAGCGGGGTGTGGTTCAAGATACGCAGTATTTT; cdr3_aa: CASSLLPQRGVVQDTQYF; d_call: TRBD2; j_call: TRBJ2-3; v_call: TRBV5-5; clone_size: NA
cdr3_nt: TGCGCCAGCAGCTCCGACGGGGGGCCCGTCTGGTTCTTC; cdr3_aa: CASSSDGGPVWFF; d_call: NA; j_call: TRBJ2-1; v_call: TRBV5-1; clone_size: many
cdr3_nt: TGTGCCAGCGGGTACTACAGAGGGGTGAACACTGAAGCTTTCTTT; cdr3_aa: CASGYYRGVNTEAFF; d_call: NA; j_call: TRBJ1-1; v_call: TRBV27; clone_size: many
cdr3_nt: TGTGCCAGCAGACGTGGAAGTCAGCCCCAGCATTTT; cdr3_aa: CASRRGSQPQHF; d_call: NA; j_call: TRBJ1-5; v_call: TRBV27; clone_size: few
cdr3_nt: TGCAGTGCTAGAGTCGGACAGGGGGCCAGGGGGTATGGCTACACCTTC; cdr3_aa: CSARVGQGARGYGYTF; d_call: TRBD1; j_call: TRBJ1-2; v_call: TRBV20-1; clone_size: NA
cdr3_nt: TGTGCCAGCAGTTTAGCGCCCGGAGGGACTAATCAGCCCCAGCATTTT; cdr3_aa: CASSLAPGGTNQPQHF; d_call: NA; j_call: TRBJ1-5; v_call: TRBV12-3/TRBV12-4; clone_size: many
cdr3_nt: TGCGCCAGCAGCCCGGGGACAGGTGTAAACACTGAAGCTTTCTTT; cdr3_aa: CASSPGTGVNTEAFF; d_call: TRBD1; j_call: TRBJ1-1; v_call: TRBV5-1; clone_size: few
cdr3_nt: TGCAGCGTTGACGGGACTAGCGGGGTCGTGGGAGAGACCCAGTACTTC; cdr3_aa: CSVDGTSGVVGETQYF; d_call: TRBD2; j_call: TRBJ2-5; v_call: TRBV29-1; clone_size: NA
cdr3_nt: TGTGCCAGCAGTTTAGACCCGCGTCGGAGGAGGTCACCCCTCCACTTT; cdr3_aa: CASSLDPRRRRSPLHF; d_call: NA; j_call: TRBJ1-6; v_call: TRBV28; clone_size: NA
cdr3_nt: TGTGCCAGCAGTCCCGGGACAGGGGCGGGTGAGCAGTTCTTC; cdr3_aa: CASSPGTGAGEQFF; d_call: TRBD1; j_call: TRBJ2-1; v_call: TRBV6-1; clone_size: few